These 8 T cell receptor beta chains originate from one sample sequenced in a study of resident and recirculating memory T cells in vitiligo. Method: immunoSEQ multiplex PCR; TCRdb's copy keeps in-frame clones and lacks some. There are more than 65,000 clones in the sample; approximately 93% occur only once, and around 4.9% lies in the top ten. Sequencing was done on a sample of blood. The receptors derive from a male donor with vitiligo.

The chain combines TRBV7-3 with TRBJ2-5; the match to TRBD1 covers 8 bases. V shed 2 bases and J 8 bases; nucleotides not matched to a gene: 10. CDR3 size: 15 residues. From germline, CDR1 is SGHTA and CDR2 FQGTGA. CDR3 sequence (DNA): TGTGCCAGCAGCTTAGGAGGACAGGGAGTATATACCCAGTACTTC. As protein: CASSLGGQGVYTQYF.

J is TRBJ2-3 and V is TRBV5-6, with D possibly TRBD2 on 6 matching bases. The CDR3 has 16 residues. V was pared by 1 base and J by 0 bases, with 12 bases between. Per the germline V gene, CDR1 is SGHDT and CDR2 is YYEEEE. This chain's CDR3 is CASSLRGTLSTDTQYF. DNA for the CDR3: TGTGCCAGCAGCTTGCGCGGGACTCTGAGCACAGATACGCAGTATTTT.

In nucleotides, the CDR3 is TGTGCCAGCAGTTTAAAAACAGGGAAAGGAACCGGGGAGCTGTTTTTT. Its protein is CASSLKTGKGTGELFF. J is TRBJ2-2 and V is TRBV28, with a tentative D call TRBD1 (6 bases). The CDR3 length is 16 residues. V was trimmed by 2 bases and J by 5 bases, leaving 15 bases between them. Germline V lookup: CDR1 MDHEN, CDR2 SYDVKM.

The V and J genes are TRBV6-5 and TRBJ1-1; D not certain. CDR1 is MNHEY, CDR2 SVGAGI, per germline. CDR3 size: 15 residues. V lost 2 bases and J 0 bases, leaving 10 bases between the germline ends. For the CDR3, the DNA is TGTGCCAGCAGTTACAGCCGGAGGGTGAACACTGAAGCTTTCTTT. Its protein product is CASSYSRRVNTEAFF.

The gene calls are TRBV7-8 and TRBJ2-5, with a possible D match to TRBD2 (5 bases). The CDR3 covers 13 residues. Germline CDR1 reads SGHVS; CDR2 reads FQNEAQ. Trimming stripped 5 bases from V and 0 bases from J, with 7 bases between. In nucleotides, the CDR3 is TGTGCCAGCAGCCCGGACTACCAAGAGACCCAGTACTTC. Encoded protein: CASSPDYQETQYF.

The chain carries TRBV4-1 and TRBJ2-3; TRBD1 matches at 9 bases. This CDR3 is built from 20 residues. Trimming removed 0 bases from V and 5 bases from J; junction bases left unmatched: 18. Germline-derived CDR1 and CDR2 are MGHRA and YSYEKL. CDR3 sequence (DNA): TGCGCCAGCAGCCAAGATCCGCGACAGGGGGTTGAGAGAGGAAAAGATACGCAGTATTTT. The encoded protein is CASSQDPRQGVERGKDTQYF.

The chain is built from TRBV25-1 and TRBJ2-1, with D unclear. The CDR3 length is 11 residues. V was pared by 4 bases and J by 11 bases, with 9 bases between. Looked up from germline, CDR1 is MGHDK and CDR2 is SYGVNS. This CDR3 is CASSVALQQFF. In nucleotides, the CDR3 is TGTGCCAGCAGTGTGGCTCTTCAGCAGTTCTTC.

The genes are TRBV5-1 and TRBJ1-2; 9 bases match TRBD1. V shed 0 bases, J shed 4 bases, and the junction held 4 bases outside the gene matches. This CDR3 comprises 15 residues. Germline V lookup: CDR1 SGHRS, CDR2 YFSETQ. The DNA for the CDR3 is TGCGCCAGCAGCTTGGTGGGACAGGGCTCCTATGGCTACACCTTC. It yields the protein CASSLVGQGSYGYTF.